This T cell receptor (beta chain) appears in the sequencing data of a study of CD8 T cell repertoires and HIV-1 epitope variants. As for the study in general: Each of Twenty-five Gag and Nef epitope peptides stimulated a separate culture.

This clone appeared once. Its antigen is as yet unknown. J lost 7 bases, V lost 4 bases, and 6 bases had no gene match. Germline lookup yields CDR1 MDHEN and CDR2 SYDVKM. This CDR3 spans 14 amino acids. Sequenced by immunoSEQ multiplex PCR; TCRdb stores in-frame clones only, minus some. The sample has a few thousand clones, roughly 70% seen once; the top ten hold about 46%. What was sequenced was cultured CD8+ T cells derived from PBMCs. V and J are TRBV28 and TRBJ2-2; 7 positions agree with TRBD1. The TCR comes from a male donor with HIV. The CDR3 coding sequence is TGTGCCAGCAGTTCAGTACAGGGGCACGGGGAGCTGTTTTTT. Translation gives CASSSVQGHGELFF.